The 8 T cell receptor beta chains listed next were all sequenced from one sample in a study of tumor-infiltrating lymphocytes in oesophageal squamous cell carcinoma (dated by TCRdb to about 2016). The protocol used for the library was PCR. Sequencing relied on an Illumina HiSeq 2000. TCRdb reprocessing: public reads trimmed at Q25 with fastp, clones called with MiXCR, in-frame beta chains kept. Every distinct CDR3 protein forms one entry, paired with its most common genes and DNA. The sample yields fewer than 20,000 distinct CDR3 sequences; 40% to 45% were counted once. The biggest ten clones account for about 30% of the sample. The sequenced sample was esophageal tumor tissue. The receptor source for this set is a male donor with esophageal squamous cell carcinoma.

The chain carries TRBV7-3 and TRBJ2-5, with no clear D. The tail of the sequence fits TRBJ2-7 better, so the J call may be wrong. Germline CDR1 reads SGHTA; CDR2 reads FQGTGA. The length of the CDR3 is 14 residues. CDR3 coding DNA: TGTGCCAGCAGCCGTGAGGAATCTCCCTACGAGCAGTACTTC. Translation: CASSREESPYEQYF.

This clonotype was observed at least ten times. V and J are TRBV19 and TRBJ2-1; tentative D call: TRBD2 (5 bases). CDR1 and CDR2 (germline): LNHDA, SQIVND (reference sequence). V was clipped by 9 bases and J by 7 bases, with 19 bases between them. This CDR3 region has 14 residues. As DNA, the CDR3 is TGTGCCAGCAGCGGTTATTCTGAGGTTAATGAGCAGTTCTTC. It is translated as CASSGYSEVNEQFF. The variable domain in full, with the rest retrieved from reference TRBV19 and TRBJ2-1, is DGGITQSPKYLFRKEGQNVTLSCEQNLNHDAMYWYRQDPGQGLRLIYYSQIVNDFQKGDIAEGYSVSREKKESFPLTVTSAQKNPTAFYLCASSGYSEVNEQFFGPGTRLTVL.

The sample holds a few counts of this clonotype. This chain uses TRBV7-2 with TRBJ2-5; a possible D gene is TRBD1 (6 bases). V was pared by 5 bases and J by 3 bases, with 10 bases between. The length of the CDR3 is 13 residues. Germline V lookup: CDR1 SGHTA, CDR2 FQGNSA. The CDR3 loop is CASSGYREETQYF. The CDR3 DNA reads as TGTGCCAGCAGCGGGTACAGGGAAGAGACCCAGTACTTC.

As concerns this clonotype: The CDR3 end shows no conserved phenylalanine or tryptophan, and so a read error is likely. The DNA is omitted, as the CDR3 cannot be located on it reliably, and the CDR3 follows TCRdb's listing. This chain joins TRBV7-8 and TRBJ2-3; TRBD1 was called by the table and not checked on the DNA. Including both end residues, the CDR3 is 15 amino acids long. Germline V lookup: CDR1 SGHVS, CDR2 FQNEAQ. The CDR3 reads CASSWDRGEPPPLWN.

This clonotype showed up just a few times. The rearrangement uses TRBV7-6 and TRBJ2-1; 9 bases are shared with TRBD2. The CDR3 sequence is 12 residues long. The junction had 5 bases not matched to a gene; V was cut back by 5 bases and J by 12 bases. Germline lookup yields CDR1 SGHVS and CDR2 FNYEAQ. CDR3 DNA: TGTGCCAGCAGCACCAGTAGCGGGGGGCAGTTCTTC. Its translation: CASSTSSGGQFF.

The V call is TRBV7-2, the J call TRBJ2-5, with 9 bases lining up with TRBD2. The last part of the DNA fits TRBJ2-7 better; the J call may be wrong. CDR1 and CDR2 (germline): SGHTA, FQGNSA. This CDR3 contains 13 residues. The CDR3 region has the DNA TGTGCCAGCAGGGTAGCGGGAGTAGACGAGCAGTACTTC. This codes for CASRVAGVDEQYF.

Turning to this clonotype: The conserved final phenylalanine or tryptophan is absent from the CDR3, which likely points to a read error. The DNA is left out, because the CDR3 cannot be placed on it with certainty; the CDR3 is given as TCRdb lists it. The V gene is TRBV25-1, the J gene TRBJ2-7; the table's D gene call, TRBD1, was not cross checked with the DNA. Germline assignment: CDR1 MGHDK and CDR2 SYGVNS. The CDR3 sequence runs 17 residues, both termini included. CDR3 residues: CASSEGTAHNSPLHFGN.

This clonotype was detected ten times or more. A read error is possible here, since a much larger clone lies one base away. V usage is TRBV7-9 and J usage is TRBJ2-1; 12 bases are shared with TRBD2. The J call could be wrong; TRBJ2-7 is a better fit for the DNA end. Germline values: CDR1 SEHNR, CDR2 FQNEAQ (reference sequence). This CDR3 spans 15 amino acids. In DNA, the CDR3 is TGTGCCAGCAGTCCCTGGACTAGCGGGAACAATGAGCAGTACTTC. Its protein product is CASSPWTSGNNEQYF.